This TCR beta chain was found in a study of breast tumors, draining lymph nodes, adjacent tissues. Study results and caveats: That most tumor T cells come from lymph nodes remained unproven. Findings are consistent with lymph node origin and intratumoral expansion of most tumor T cells. Compared with lymph nodes, tumors were less diverse; compared with nontumor tissue, more.

As regards this clonotype: Its antigen is unidentified. A much larger clone lies one base from this, so it may be a read error.

TCRdb analysed the multiplex PCR reads with MiXCR anew, one entry per CDR3 protein. The table has about 110,000 distinct CDR3 sequences, around 30% seen once. CDR3 length: 14 residues. CDR1 and CDR2 (germline): SGDLS, YYNGEE. Axillary draining lymph nodes of breast cancer patients supplied the node samples. The specimen sequenced was axillary lymph node tissue. The chain combines TRBV9 with TRBJ2-7, with D hard to call. This sequence originates from a female donor with breast cancer. Some clones in this sample may be carry-over from other donors' samples. The CDR3 nucleotides are TGTGCCAGCAGCGCGGACGGATTCTCCTACGAGCAGTCCTTC. Translating gives CASSADGFSYEQSF.